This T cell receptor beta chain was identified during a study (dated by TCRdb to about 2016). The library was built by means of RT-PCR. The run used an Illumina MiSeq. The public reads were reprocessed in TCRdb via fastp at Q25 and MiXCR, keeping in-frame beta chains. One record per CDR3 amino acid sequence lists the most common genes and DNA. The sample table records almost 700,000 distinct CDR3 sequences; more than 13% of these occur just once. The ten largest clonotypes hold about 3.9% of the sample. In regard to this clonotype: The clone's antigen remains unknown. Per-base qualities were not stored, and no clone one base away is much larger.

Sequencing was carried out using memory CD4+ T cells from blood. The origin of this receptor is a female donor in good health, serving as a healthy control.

The sequenced DNA: TGTGCCAGCAGCCCCCTGGACAGGGGTCAGACTGAAGCTTTCTTT. Its translation reads: CASSPLDRGQTEAFF. Recombination connected TRBV6-5 to TRBJ1-1; the central 9 bases match TRBD1. The CDR3 has 15 amino acids, counting the end cysteine and phenylalanine. CDR3 DNA is the only sequence kept; it has 45 bases, read in frame from the first base. After removal of 6 bases from V and 5 bases from J, the junction retains 10 bases not matched to a gene. CDR1 and CDR2 were assigned from the germline V gene as MNHEY and SVGAGI.